This T cell receptor beta chain was profiled in a study of blood T cell repertoires in COVID-19. Methods used by the authors: By means of reference gene primer amplification, nucleated cell counts were estimated. The table came from immunoSEQ multiplex PCR; TCRdb's copy has only in-frame clones and leaves some out. The DNA gave D and trimming, while V, J and clone size come from that table. The table has a few hundred thousand clones, 70% to 90% seen once. The CDR3 is made up of 17 amino acids. The germline V gene encodes CDR1 MGHRA and CDR2 YSYEKL. Trimming removed 4 bases from V and 4 bases from J; junction bases left unmatched: 13.

The chain employs TRBV4-1 and TRBJ1-3; 7 bases agree with TRBD1. This clonotype was obtained from a woman in her forties or fifties who had recovered from COVID-19. Material for sequencing was peripheral blood. CDR3 residues: CASSRAPTGRGGNTIYF. CDR3 DNA sequence: TGCGCCAGCAGCCGCGCCCCGACAGGGAGAGGGGGAAACACCATATATTTT.